This is a list of T cell receptor beta chains from one sample in a study of blood T cells in healthy people across ages. TCRdb analysed the 5' RACE reads with MiXCR anew, one entry per CDR3 protein. The sample contains about 730,000 distinct CDR3 sequences, 40% to 45% of which appear only once. The sample was blood. The receptors were gathered from a woman in her sixties in good health. Each CDR3 is given with its conserved first and last residue. D genes are given only for firm matches. A clone size is listed for some rows: how often the clone was seen (once, few, many), or a class if it is expanded.

V	J	D	size	DNA	CDR3
TRBV9	TRBJ2-5	-	many	TGTGCCAGCAGCGAGAGAAAGGGACCCCCGAAACCCCAAGAGACCCAGTACTTC	CASSERKGPPKPQETQYF
TRBV14	TRBJ2-1	-	-	TGTGCCAGCAGCCAGGGAACAGGGAGGGAGCAGTTCTTC	CASSQGTGREQFF
TRBV3-1	TRBJ2-7	TRBD2	many	TGTGCCAGCAGCCAGGCCCCGGGGGGGACCGAGCAGTACTTC	CASSQAPGGTEQYF
TRBV20-1	TRBJ2-5	-	-	TGCAGTGCTAGAGATGGGGACCCGAGACAAGAGACCCAGTACTTC	CSARDGDPRQETQYF
TRBV5-1	TRBJ1-1	TRBD1	few	TGCGCCAGCAGCCCACAGGGGCCGAACACTGAAGCTTTCTTT	CASSPQGPNTEAFF
TRBV9	TRBJ1-1	-	few	TGTGCCAGCAGCGTAGTCCTGAACACTGAAGCTTTCTTT	CASSVVLNTEAFF
TRBV7-2	TRBJ2-5	-	many	TGTGCCAGCAGCTTAGGGATTACTAGGGAGCAGTACTTC	CASSLGITREQYF
TRBV6-5	TRBJ1-2	TRBD1	few	TGTGCCAGCACCGCGGGACAGGGGGCCTATGGCTACACCTTC	CASTAGQGAYGYTF
TRBV9	TRBJ2-5	-	-	TGTGCCAGCAGCGTAAGAAGCCTCGATTGGAGGACCCAGTACTTC	CASSVRSLDWRTQYF
TRBV27	TRBJ2-5	-	few	TGTGCCAGCAGGCGGGACTACCAAGAGACCCAGTACTTC	CASRRDYQETQYF
TRBV20-1	TRBJ2-3	TRBD2	few	TGCAGTGCAAGAAGGTCTAGCGGGATAAGCACAGATACGCAGTATTTT	CSARRSSGISTDTQYF
TRBV10-3	TRBJ2-1	TRBD1	-	TGTGCCATCAGACAACAGGGGGCCGACAATGAGCAGTTCTTC	CAIRQQGADNEQFF
TRBV4-3	TRBJ2-7	-	-	TGCGCCAGCAGCCAAGCGCACCGGAGCGCCTACGAGCAGTACTTC	CASSQAHRSAYEQYF
TRBV6-2/TRBV6-3	TRBJ2-1	-	-	TGTGCCAGCAGGTCGGCAGTCTATGACAATGAGCAGTTCTTC	CASRSAVYDNEQFF
TRBV28	TRBJ1-1	TRBD1	-	TGTGCCAGCAGTTCCGACAGGGCTGGAAACACTGAAGCTTTCTTT	CASSSDRAGNTEAFF
TRBV5-1	TRBJ2-1	-	many	TGCGCCAGCAGCTGGACCTTAAACCTGTACAATGAGCAGTTCTTC	CASSWTLNLYNEQFF
TRBV20-1	TRBJ2-2	TRBD2	few	TGCAGTGCTGGCTTTGCGGGAGCGGACACCGGGGAGCTGTTTTTT	CSAGFAGADTGELFF
TRBV29-1	TRBJ2-7	TRBD2	many	TGCAGCGTCGGACAGGGTACTAGCGGGAGCCGGTTTCGGGAGCAGTACTTC	CSVGQGTSGSRFREQYF